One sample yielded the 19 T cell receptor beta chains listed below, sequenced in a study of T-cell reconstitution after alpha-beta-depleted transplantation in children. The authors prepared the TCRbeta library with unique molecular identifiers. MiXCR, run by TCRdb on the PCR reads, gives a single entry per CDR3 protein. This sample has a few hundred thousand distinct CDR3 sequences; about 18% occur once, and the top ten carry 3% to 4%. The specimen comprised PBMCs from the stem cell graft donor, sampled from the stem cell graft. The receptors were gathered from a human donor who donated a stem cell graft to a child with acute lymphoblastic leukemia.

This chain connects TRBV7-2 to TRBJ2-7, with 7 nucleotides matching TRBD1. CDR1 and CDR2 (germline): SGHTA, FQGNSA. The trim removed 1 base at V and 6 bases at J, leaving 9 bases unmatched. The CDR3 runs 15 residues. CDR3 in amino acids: CASSLVRFGTVEQYF. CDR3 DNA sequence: TGTGCCAGCAGCTTAGTTCGGTTCGGGACAGTCGAGCAGTACTTC.

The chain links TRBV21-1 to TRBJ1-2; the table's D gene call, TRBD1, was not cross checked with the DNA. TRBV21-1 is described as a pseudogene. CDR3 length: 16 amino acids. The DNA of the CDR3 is TGTGCCAGCAGCAAAGAGGGACAACTGCTCTGCGGGGGCTACACCTTC. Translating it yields CASSKEGQLLCGGYTF.

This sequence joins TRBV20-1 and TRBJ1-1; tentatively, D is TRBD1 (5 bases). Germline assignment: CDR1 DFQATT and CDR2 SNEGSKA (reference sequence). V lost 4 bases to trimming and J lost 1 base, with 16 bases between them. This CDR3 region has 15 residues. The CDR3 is CSATRPGLPNTEAFF. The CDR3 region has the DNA TGCAGTGCTACCAGACCGGGGCTACCGAACACTGAAGCTTTCTTT.

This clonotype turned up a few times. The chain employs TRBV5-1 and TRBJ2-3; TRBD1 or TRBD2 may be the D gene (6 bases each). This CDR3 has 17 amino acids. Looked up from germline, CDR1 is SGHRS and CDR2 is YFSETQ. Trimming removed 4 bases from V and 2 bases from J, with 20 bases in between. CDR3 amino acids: CASSLGVGGFNTDTQYF. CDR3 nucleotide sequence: TGCGCCAGCAGCCTCGGAGTGGGGGGCTTTAACACAGATACGCAGTATTTT.

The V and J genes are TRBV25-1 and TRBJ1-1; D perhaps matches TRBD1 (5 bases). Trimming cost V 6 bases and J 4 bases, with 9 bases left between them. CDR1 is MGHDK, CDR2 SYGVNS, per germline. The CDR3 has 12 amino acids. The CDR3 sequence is CASSRGTTEAFF. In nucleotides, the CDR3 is TGTGCCAGCAGCCGGGGGACCACTGAAGCTTTCTTT. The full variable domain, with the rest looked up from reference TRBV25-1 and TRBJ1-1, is EADIYQTPRYLVIGTGKKITLECSQTMGHDKMYWYQQDPGMELHLIHYSYGVNSTEKGDLSSESTVSRIRTEHFPLTLESARPSHTSQYLCASSRGTTEAFFGQGTRLTVV.

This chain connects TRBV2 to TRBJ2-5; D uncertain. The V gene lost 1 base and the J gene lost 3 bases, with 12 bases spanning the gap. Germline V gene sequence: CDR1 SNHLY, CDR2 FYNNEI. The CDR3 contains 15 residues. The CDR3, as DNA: TGTGCCAGCAGTGAAGGCCGCGGACCCGAAGAGACCCAGTACTTC. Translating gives CASSEGRGPEETQYF.

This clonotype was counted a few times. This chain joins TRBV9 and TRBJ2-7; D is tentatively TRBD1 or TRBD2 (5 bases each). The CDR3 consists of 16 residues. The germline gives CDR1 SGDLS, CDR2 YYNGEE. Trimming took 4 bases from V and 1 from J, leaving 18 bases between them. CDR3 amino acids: CASSILSGTVSYEQYF. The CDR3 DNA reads TGTGCCAGCAGCATTTTATCCGGGACGGTTTCCTACGAGCAGTACTTC.

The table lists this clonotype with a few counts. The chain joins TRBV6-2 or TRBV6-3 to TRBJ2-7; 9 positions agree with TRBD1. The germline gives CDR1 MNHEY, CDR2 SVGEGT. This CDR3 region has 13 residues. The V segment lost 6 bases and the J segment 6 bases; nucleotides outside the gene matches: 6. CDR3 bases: TGTGCCAGCAGCACCGGGACAGGGTTCGAGCAGTACTTC. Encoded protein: CASSTGTGFEQYF.

Here the CDR3 DNA reads TGCGCCAGCAGCTGGGCCCCGAATTGGGAGAGAACCTACAATGAGCAGTTCTTC. This encodes CASSWAPNWERTYNEQFF. The rearrangement links TRBV5-1 to TRBJ2-1, with D possibly TRBD2 on 5 matching bases. The V gene lost 3 bases and the J gene lost 2 bases, with 21 bases spanning the gap. Germline CDR1 reads SGHRS; CDR2 reads YFSETQ. The CDR3 has 18 amino acids.

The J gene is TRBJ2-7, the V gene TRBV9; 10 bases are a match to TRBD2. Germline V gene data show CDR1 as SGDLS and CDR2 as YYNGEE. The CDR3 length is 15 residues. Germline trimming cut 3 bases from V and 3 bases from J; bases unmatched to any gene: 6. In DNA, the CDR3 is TGTGCCAGCAGCGCAGGGACTAGCGAGTACTACGAGCAGTACTTC. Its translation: CASSAGTSEYYEQYF.

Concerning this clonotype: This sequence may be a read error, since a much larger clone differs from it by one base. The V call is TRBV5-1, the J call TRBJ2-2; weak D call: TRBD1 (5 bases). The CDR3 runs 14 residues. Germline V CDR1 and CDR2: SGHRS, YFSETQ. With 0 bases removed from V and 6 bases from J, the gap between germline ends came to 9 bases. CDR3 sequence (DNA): TGCGCCAGCAGCTTGGTAGTAGGGGCCGGGGAGCTGTTTTTT. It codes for CASSLVVGAGELFF.

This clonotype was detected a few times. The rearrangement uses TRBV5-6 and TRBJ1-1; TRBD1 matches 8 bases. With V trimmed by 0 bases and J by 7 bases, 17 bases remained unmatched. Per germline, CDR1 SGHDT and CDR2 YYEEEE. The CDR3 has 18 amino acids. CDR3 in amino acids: CASSLAWTGLVGRDEAFF. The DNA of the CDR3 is TGTGCCAGCAGCTTGGCTTGGACAGGGCTTGTAGGGAGGGATGAAGCTTTCTTT.

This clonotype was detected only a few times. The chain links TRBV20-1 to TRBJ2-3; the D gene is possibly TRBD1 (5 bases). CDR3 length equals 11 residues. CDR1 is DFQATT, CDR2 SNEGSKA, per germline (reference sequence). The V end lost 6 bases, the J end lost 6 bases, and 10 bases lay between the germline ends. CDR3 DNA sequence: TGCAGTGCAATCAGGGCGGATACGCAGTATTTT. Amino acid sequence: CSAIRADTQYF.

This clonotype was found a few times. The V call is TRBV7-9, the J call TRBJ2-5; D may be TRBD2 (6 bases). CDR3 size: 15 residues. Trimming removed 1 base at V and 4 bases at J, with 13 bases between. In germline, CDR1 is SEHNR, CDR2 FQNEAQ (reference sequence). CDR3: CASSLGGTGGETQYF. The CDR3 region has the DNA TGTGCCAGCAGCTTAGGCGGGACGGGTGGAGAGACCCAGTACTTC.

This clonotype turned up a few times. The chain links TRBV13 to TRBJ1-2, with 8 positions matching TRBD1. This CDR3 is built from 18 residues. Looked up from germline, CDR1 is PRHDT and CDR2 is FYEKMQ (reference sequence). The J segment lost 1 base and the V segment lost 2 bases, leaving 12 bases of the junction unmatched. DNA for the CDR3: TGTGCCAGCAGCTTAACAACACCGGAGGACAGGGTTAACTATGGCTACACCTTC. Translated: CASSLTTPEDRVNYGYTF.

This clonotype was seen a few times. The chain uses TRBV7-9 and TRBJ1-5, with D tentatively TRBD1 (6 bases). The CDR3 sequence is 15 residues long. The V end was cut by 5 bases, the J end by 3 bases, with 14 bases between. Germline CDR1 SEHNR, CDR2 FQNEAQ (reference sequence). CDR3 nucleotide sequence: TGTGCCAGCAGCCCCCTCACAGGGATCAATCAGCCCCAGCATTTT. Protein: CASSPLTGINQPQHF.

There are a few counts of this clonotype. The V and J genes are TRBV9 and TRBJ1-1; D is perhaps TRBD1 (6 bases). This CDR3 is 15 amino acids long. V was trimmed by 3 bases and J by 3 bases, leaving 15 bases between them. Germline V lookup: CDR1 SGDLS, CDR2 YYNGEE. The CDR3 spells CASSGQVDSYTEAFF. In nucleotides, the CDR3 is TGTGCCAGCAGCGGTCAGGTGGACAGCTACACTGAAGCTTTCTTT.

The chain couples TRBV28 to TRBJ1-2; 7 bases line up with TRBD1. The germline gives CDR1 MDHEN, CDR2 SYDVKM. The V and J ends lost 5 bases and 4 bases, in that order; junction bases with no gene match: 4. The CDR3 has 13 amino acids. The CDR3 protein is CASSTGQAYGYTF. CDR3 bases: TGTGCCAGCAGTACTGGACAGGCCTATGGCTACACCTTC.

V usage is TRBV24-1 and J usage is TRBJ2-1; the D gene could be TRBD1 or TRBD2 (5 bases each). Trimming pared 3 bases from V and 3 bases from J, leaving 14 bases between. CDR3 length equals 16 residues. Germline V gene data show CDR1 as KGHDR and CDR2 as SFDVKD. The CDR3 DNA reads TGTGCCACCAGTGATAGGGCCGGGACCCACTACAATGAGCAGTTCTTC. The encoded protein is CATSDRAGTHYNEQFF.